This T cell receptor (beta chain) was profiled in a study of T cells expressing NK-cell markers. Study overall: Of eight sequenced donors, seven were HCMV-seropositive and one HCMV-seronegative. Whole-study results and caveats: Each of roughly six donors carried dominant NKG2C+ clonotypes accounting for about 1.0-7.0% of CD8+ T cells.

On this clonotype: Antigen unknown.

The CDR3 is 12 amino acids. Germline CDR1 and CDR2: MNHEY and SVGEGT. TCRdb re-called the 5' RACE reads and catalogs CDR3 proteins one per entry, DNA excluded. This sample lists 200,000 to 300,000 distinct CDR3 sequences; its ten largest clones have 4% to 5%. The clonotype originates from a woman between 18 and 75 years old in good health. This chain links TRBV6-2 or TRBV6-3 with TRBJ2-1. The sample taken for sequencing was blood T cells: a sorted CD56 or NKG2C T cell subset, CD4+ or CD8+ T cells, or bulk PBMC T cells (not recorded which). The CDR3 loop reads CASGSSYNEQFF.